This TCR beta chain was retrieved from a study of T cells after posttransplantation cyclophosphamide. Findings and limits, study-wide: Later blood repertoires were often dominated by clones from the donor CD8+ memory compartment. Skin or GI-infiltrating T cells shared few TRB sequences with blood.

This clone has only a few counts. Its target is not known. This table comes from immunoSEQ multiplex PCR, and its TCRdb copy is limited to in-frame clones, with some not included. The sample has 20,000 to 30,000 clones, none seen only once. This clonotype originated in a woman in her 50s in good health, CMV-negative, and a related stem cell transplant donor. Sequenced: PBMCs.

This CDR3 is CASSRDREYEQYF. As DNA, the CDR3 is TGTGCCAGTAGCCGGGACAGGGAGTACGAGCAGTACTTC. The rearrangement joins TRBV19 to TRBJ2-5; 9 bases align to TRBD1. The DNA matches TRBJ2-7 better at its end, which makes the J call doubtful. The CDR3 extends over 13 amino acids. Germline V CDR1 and CDR2: LNHDA, SQIVND (reference sequence).